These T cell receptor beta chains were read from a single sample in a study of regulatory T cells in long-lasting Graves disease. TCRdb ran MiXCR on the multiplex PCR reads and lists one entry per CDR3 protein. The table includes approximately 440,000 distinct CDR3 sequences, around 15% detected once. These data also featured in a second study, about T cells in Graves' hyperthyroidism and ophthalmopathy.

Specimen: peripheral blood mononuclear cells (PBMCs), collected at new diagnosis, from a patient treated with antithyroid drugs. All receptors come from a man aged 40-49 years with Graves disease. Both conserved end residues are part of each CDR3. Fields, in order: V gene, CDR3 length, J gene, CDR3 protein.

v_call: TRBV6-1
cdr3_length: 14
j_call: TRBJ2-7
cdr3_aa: CASRNTGGDYGQYF

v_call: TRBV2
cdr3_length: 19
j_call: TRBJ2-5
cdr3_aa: CASRKDRALGGPTKETQYF

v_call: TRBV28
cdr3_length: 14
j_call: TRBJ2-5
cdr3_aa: CASRATGREETQYF

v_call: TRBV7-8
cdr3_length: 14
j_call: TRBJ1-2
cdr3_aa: CASSPMGQVTGYTF

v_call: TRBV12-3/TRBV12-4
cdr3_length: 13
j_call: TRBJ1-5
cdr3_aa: CASSFVSNQPQHF

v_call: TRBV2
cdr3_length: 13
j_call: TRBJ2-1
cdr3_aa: CASSATGYNEQFF

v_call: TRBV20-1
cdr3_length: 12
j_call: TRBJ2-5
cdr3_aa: CSARVGKETQYF

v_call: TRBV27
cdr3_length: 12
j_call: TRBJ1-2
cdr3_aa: CASSLRSYGYTF

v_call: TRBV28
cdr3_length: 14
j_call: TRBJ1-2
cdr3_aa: CASSSHQVAYGYTF

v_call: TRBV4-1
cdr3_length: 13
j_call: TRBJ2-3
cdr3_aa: CASSHPRGHTQYF

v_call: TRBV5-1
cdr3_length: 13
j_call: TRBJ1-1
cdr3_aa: CASSWKTPGEAFF

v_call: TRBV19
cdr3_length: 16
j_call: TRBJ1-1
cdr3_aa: CASSPSRRRMNTEAFF

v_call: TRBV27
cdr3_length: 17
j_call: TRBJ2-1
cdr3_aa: CASSSQLAGDWYNEQFF

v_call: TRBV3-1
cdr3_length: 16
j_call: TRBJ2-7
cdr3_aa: CASSPPTRSGIDEQYF